This T cell receptor beta chain was sequenced in a study of Graves' ophthalmopathy and Graves' hyperthyroidism. Background on the study: Ahead of any treatment, peripheral blood was obtained at the initial diagnosis.

Germline assignment: CDR1 SGDLS and CDR2 YYNGEE. This CDR3 is built from 13 residues. V dropped 3 bases and J dropped 1 base, with 7 bases sitting between them. Amplification from RNA transcripts yielded the TCR beta CDR3 regions. First-round RT-PCR with HTBI primers preceded a second-round multiplex PCR. Using its own MiXCR run on the multiplex PCR reads, TCRdb lists one record per CDR3 protein. The sample yields 600,000 to 650,000 distinct CDR3 sequences, roughly 20% seen once. Hyperthyroidism was considered stable when no ophthalmopathy appeared within 18 months of follow-up. Physicians reached a diagnosis by relying on clinical symptoms, serum thyroxine, TRAb, thyroid ultrasound and orbital computed tomography. This clonotype was seen many times.

The sequencing sample was made of peripheral blood. The clonotype was recovered from a woman under 30 with stable Graves' hyperthyroidism. Some clones in this sample may be carry-over from other donors' samples. The rearrangement joins TRBV9 to TRBJ1-1; D unclear. This CDR3 is CASSGVGNTEAFF. CDR3 in DNA: TGTGCCAGCAGCGGGGTTGGGAACACTGAAGCTTTCTTT.